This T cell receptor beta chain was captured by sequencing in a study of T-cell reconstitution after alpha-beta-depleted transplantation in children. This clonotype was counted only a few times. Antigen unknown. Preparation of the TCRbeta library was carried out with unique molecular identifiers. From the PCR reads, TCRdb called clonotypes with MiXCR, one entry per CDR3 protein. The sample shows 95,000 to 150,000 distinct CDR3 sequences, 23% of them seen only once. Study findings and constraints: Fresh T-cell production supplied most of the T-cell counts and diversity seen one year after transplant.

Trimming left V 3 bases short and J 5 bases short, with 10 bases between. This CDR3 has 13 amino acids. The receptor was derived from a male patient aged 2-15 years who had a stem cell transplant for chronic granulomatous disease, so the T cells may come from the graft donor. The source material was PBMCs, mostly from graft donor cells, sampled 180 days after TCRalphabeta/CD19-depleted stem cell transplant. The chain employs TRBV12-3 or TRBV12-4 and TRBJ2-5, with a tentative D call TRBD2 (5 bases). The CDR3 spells CASSFRRRETQYF. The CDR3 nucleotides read TGTGCCAGCAGTTTTCGGCGGAGGGAGACCCAGTACTTC.